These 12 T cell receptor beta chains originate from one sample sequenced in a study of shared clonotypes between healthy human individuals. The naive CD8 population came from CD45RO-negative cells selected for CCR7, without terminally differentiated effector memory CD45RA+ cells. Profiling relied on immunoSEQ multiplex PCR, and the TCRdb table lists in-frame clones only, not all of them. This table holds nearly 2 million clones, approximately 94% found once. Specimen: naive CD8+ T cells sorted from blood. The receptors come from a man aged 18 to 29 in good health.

CDR3 bases: TGCGCCAGCAGCGCCCGGGCCCCAGGCGATGAGCAGTTCTTC. Its translation is CASSARAPGDEQFF. The chain recombines TRBV5-1 with TRBJ2-1; no firm D call. The germline CDR1 and CDR2 sequences are SGHRS and YFSETQ. V lost 4 bases and J 8 bases, leaving 16 bases between the germline ends. CDR3 length equals 14 residues.

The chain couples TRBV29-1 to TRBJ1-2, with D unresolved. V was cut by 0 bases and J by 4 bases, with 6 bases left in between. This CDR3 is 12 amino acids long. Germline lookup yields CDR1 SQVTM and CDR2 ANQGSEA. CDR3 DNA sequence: TGCAGCGTTGAAGAGCAGAGCTATGGCTACACCTTC. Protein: CSVEEQSYGYTF.

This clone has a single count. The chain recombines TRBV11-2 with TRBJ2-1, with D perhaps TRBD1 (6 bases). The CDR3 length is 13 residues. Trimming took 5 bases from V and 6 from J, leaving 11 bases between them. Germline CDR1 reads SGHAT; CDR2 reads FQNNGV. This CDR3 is CASSATGLNEQFF. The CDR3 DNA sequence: TGTGCCAGCAGCGCAACAGGGCTCAATGAGCAGTTCTTC.

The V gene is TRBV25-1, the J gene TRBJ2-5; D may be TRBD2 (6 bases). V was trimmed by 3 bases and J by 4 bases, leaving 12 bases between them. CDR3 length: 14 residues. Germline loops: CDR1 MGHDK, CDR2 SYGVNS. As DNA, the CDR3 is TGTGCCAGCAGTGATTATGGGGGGTTAGAGACCCAGTACTTC. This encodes CASSDYGGLETQYF. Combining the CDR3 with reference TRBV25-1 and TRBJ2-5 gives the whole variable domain EADIYQTPRYLVIGTGKKITLECSQTMGHDKMYWYQQDPGMELHLIHYSYGVNSTEKGDLSSESTVSRIRTEHFPLTLESARPSHTSQYLCASSDYGGLETQYFGPGTRLLVL.

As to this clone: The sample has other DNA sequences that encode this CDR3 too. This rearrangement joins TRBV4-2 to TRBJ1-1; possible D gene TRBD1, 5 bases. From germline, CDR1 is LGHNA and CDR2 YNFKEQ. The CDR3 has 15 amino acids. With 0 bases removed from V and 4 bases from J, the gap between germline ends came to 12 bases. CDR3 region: CASSQEGAGGTEAFF. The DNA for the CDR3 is TGTGCCAGCAGCCAAGAAGGGGCTGGGGGCACTGAAGCTTTCTTT.

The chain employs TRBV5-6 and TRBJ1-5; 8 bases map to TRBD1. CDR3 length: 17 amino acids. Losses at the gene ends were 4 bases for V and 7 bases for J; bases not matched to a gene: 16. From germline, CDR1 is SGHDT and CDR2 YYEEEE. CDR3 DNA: TGTGCCAGCAGCATGCCGGGACAGGACATCCTTGGGCAGCCCCAGCATTTT. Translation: CASSMPGQDILGQPQHF.

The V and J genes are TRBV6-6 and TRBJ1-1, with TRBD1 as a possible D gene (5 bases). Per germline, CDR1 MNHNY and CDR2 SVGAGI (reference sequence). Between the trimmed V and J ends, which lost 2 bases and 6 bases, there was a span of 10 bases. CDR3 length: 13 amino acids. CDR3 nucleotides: TGTGCCAGCAGTTACGGGGGACCCCCTGAAGCTTTCTTT. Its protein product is CASSYGGPPEAFF.

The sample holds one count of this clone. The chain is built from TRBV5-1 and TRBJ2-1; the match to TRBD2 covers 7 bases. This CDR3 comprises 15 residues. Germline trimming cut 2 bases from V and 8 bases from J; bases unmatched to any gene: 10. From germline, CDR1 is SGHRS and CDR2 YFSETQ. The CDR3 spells CASSFGGGLVDEQFF. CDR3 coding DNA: TGCGCCAGCAGCTTCGGGGGAGGGTTGGTTGATGAGCAGTTCTTC.

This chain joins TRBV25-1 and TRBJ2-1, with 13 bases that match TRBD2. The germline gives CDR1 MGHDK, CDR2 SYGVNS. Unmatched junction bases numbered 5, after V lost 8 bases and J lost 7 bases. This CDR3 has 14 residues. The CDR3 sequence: CASRTSGSLNEQFF. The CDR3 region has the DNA TGTGCCAGCCGGACTAGCGGGAGTCTGAATGAGCAGTTCTTC.

The DNA of the CDR3 is TGTGCCAGCAGTGATAAGCAGGGACAGGCTAATGAAAAACTGTTTTTT. It translates to CASSDKQGQANEKLFF. V and J are TRBV2 and TRBJ1-4; 8 positions agree with TRBD1. V shed 3 bases, J shed 3 bases, and the junction held 6 bases outside the gene matches. The germline gives CDR1 SNHLY, CDR2 FYNNEI. The CDR3 is 16 amino acids. The full variable domain, in which reference TRBV2 and TRBJ1-4 provide the parts outside the CDR3, is EPEVTQTPSHQVTQMGQEVILRCVPISNHLYFYWYRQILGQKVEFLVSFYNNEISEKSEIFDDQFSVERPDGSNFTLKIRSTKLEDSAMYFCASSDKQGQANEKLFFGSGTQLSVL.

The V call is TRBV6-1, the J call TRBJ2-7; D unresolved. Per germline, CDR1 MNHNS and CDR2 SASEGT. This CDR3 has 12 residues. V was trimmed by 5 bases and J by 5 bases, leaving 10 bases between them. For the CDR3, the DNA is TGTGCCAGCAGTTATCTTGGCCACGAGCAGTACTTC. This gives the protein CASSYLGHEQYF.

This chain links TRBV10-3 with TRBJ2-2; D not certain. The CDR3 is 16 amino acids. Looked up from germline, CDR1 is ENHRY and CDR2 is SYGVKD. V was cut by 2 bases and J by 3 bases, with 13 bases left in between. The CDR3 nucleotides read TGTGCCATCAGTGAGCTAGGCCCGCGTGACACCGGGGAGCTGTTTTTT. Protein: CAISELGPRDTGELFF.